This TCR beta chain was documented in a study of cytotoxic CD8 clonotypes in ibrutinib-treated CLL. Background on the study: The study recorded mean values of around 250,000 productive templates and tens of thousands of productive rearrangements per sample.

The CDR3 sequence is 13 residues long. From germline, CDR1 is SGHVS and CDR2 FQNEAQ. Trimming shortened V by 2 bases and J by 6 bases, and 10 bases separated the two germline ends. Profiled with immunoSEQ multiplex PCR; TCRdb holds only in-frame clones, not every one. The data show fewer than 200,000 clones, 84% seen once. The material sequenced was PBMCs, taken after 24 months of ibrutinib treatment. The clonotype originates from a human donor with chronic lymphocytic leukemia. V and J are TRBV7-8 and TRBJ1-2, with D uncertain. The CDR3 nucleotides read TGTGCCAGCAGCTTAAGACCGGGTGATGGCTACACCTTC. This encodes CASSLRPGDGYTF.